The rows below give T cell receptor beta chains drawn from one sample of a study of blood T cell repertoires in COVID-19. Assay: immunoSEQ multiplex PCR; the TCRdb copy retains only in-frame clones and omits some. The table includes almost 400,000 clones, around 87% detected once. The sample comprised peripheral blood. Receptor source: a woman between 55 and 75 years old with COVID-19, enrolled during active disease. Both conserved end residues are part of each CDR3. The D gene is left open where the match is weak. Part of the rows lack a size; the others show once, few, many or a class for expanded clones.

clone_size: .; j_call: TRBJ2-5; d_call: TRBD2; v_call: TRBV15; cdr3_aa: CATSRDKGLAGAPQETQYF; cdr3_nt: TGTGCCACCAGCAGAGATAAGGGACTAGCGGGGGCCCCCCAAGAGACCCAGTACTTC
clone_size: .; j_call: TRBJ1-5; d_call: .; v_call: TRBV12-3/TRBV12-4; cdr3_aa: CASSGDSLAQHF; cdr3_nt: TGTGCCAGCAGCGGCGACTCTTTGGCCCAGCATTTT
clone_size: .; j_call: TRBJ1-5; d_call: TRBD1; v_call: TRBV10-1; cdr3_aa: CASRTGTALEESNQPQHF; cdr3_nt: TGCGCCAGCAGAACCGGGACAGCCCTTGAAGAGAGCAATCAGCCCCAGCATTTT
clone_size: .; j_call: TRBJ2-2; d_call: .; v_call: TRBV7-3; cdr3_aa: CASSFTGSTGELFF; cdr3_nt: TGTGCCAGCAGCTTTACAGGGAGCACCGGGGAGCTGTTTTTT
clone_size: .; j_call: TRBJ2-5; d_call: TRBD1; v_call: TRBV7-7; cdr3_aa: CASSQDRDVTQYF; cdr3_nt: TGTGCCAGCAGCCAAGACAGGGACGTGACCCAGTACTTC
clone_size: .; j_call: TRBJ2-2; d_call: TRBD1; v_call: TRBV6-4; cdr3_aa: CASSDSGTGGGELFF; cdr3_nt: TGTGCCAGCAGTGACTCCGGGACAGGGGGCGGGGAGCTGTTTTTT
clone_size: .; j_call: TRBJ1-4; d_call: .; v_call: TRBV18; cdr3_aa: CASSPAGVREKLFF; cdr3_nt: TGTGCCAGCTCACCGGCAGGGGTGCGTGAAAAACTGTTTTTT
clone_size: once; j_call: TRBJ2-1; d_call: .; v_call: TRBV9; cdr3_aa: CASSPAGSGAYNEQFF; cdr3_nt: TGTGCCAGCAGCCCCGCGGGGTCCGGGGCCTACAATGAGCAGTTCTTC
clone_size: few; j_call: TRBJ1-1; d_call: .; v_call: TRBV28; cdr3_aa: CASSSPPGEAFF; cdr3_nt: TGTGCCAGCAGTTCCCCTCCGGGTGAAGCTTTCTTT
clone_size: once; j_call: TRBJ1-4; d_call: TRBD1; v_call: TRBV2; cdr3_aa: CASRTGGGEKLFF; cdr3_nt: TGTGCCAGCCGCACAGGGGGTGGTGAAAAACTGTTTTTT
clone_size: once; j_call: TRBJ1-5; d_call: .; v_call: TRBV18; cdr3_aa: CASSPDEAQPQHF; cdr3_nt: TGTGCCAGCTCACCAGACGAGGCTCAGCCCCAGCATTTT
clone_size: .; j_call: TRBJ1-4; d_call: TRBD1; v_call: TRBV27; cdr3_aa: CASTPGQGSEKLFF; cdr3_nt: TGTGCCAGCACACCGGGACAGGGGAGCGAAAAACTGTTTTTT
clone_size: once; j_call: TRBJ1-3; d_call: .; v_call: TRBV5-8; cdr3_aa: CASSLYRMGEGSGNTIYF; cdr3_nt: TGTGCCAGCAGCTTGTATAGGATGGGCGAAGGCTCTGGAAACACCATATATTTT
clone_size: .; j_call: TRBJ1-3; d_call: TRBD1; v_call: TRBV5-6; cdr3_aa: CASTADRVKRNTIYF; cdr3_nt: TGTGCCAGCACCGCGGACAGGGTTAAGCGAAACACCATATATTTT
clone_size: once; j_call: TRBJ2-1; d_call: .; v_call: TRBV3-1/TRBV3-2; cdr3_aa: CASSQGYSRLSSYNEQFF; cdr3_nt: TGTGCCAGCAGCCAAGGATATTCTAGACTGAGCTCCTACAATGAGCAGTTCTTC
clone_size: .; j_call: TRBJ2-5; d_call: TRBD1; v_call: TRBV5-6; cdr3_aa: CASSYRDRGLLRKTQYF; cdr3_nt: TGTGCCAGCAGCTACCGGGACAGGGGGCTGTTAAGAAAGACCCAGTACTTC
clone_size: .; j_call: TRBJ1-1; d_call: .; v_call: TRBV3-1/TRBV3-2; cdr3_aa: CASSQGERGAEAFF; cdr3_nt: TGTGCCAGCAGCCAAGGAGAGCGGGGGGCTGAAGCTTTCTTT
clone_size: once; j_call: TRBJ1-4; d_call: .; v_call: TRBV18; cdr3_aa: CASSPLTGTNNEKLFF; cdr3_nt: TGTGCCAGCTCACCGCTTACAGGGACGAATAATGAAAAACTGTTTTTT
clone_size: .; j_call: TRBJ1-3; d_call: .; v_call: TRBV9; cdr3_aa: CASSVAPGAGNTIYF; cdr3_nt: TGTGCCAGCAGCGTAGCTCCGGGGGCTGGAAACACCATATATTTT
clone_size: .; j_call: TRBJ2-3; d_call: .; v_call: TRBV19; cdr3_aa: CASSIDLRGRADTQYF; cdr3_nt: TGTGCCAGTAGTATAGATCTGCGGGGGCGGGCAGATACGCAGTATTTT
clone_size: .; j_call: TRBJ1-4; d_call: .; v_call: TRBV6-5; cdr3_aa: CASSAQATNEKLFF; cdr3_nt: TGTGCCAGCAGCGCACAGGCAACTAATGAAAAACTGTTTTTT
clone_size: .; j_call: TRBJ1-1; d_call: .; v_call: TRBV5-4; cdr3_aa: CASSSGGRDDTEAFF; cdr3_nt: TGTGCCAGCAGCTCGGGGGGAAGGGACGACACTGAAGCTTTCTTT
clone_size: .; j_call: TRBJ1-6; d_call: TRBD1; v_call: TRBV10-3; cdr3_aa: CAISDDRGGSPLHF; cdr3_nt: TGTGCCATCAGCGATGACAGGGGCGGTTCACCCCTCCACTTT
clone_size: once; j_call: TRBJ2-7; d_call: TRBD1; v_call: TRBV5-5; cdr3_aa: CASSLGDSVYEQYF; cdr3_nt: TGTGCCAGCAGCTTGGGGGACAGCGTCTACGAGCAGTACTTC
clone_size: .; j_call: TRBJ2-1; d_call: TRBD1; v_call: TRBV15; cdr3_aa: CATSRQGDSDTPSYNEQFF; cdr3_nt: TGTGCCACCAGCAGACAGGGGGACAGCGACACGCCTTCCTACAATGAGCAGTTCTTC
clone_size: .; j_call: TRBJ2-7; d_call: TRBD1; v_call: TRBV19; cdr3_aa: CASSMKTGGFYEQYF; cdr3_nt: TGTGCCAGTAGTATGAAGACAGGGGGTTTCTACGAGCAGTACTTC
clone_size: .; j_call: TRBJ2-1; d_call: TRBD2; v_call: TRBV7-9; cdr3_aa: CASSLVGAGGNNEQFF; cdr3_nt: TGTGCCAGCAGCTTAGTGGGCGCGGGGGGGAACAATGAGCAGTTCTTC
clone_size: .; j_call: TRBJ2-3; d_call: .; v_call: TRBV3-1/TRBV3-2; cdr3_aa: CASSPERAYTDTQYF; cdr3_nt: TGTGCCAGCAGCCCAGAGAGAGCTTACACAGATACGCAGTATTTT
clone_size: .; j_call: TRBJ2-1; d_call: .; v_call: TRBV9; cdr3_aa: CASSETGYEQFF; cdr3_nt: TGTGCCAGCAGCGAAACAGGGTATGAGCAGTTCTTC
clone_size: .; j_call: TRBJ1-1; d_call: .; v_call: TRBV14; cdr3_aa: CASSPPGMNTEAFF; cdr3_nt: TGTGCCAGCAGCCCGCCCGGTATGAACACTGAAGCTTTCTTT
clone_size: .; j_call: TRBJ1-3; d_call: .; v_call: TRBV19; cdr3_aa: CASSIRQADKSSGNTIYF; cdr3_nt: TGTGCCAGTAGTATAAGGCAGGCCGACAAAAGCTCTGGAAACACCATATATTTT
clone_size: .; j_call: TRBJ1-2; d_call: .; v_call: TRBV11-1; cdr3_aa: CASSLQEGNYGYTF; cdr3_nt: TGTGCCAGCAGCCTCCAGGAGGGGAACTATGGCTACACCTTC
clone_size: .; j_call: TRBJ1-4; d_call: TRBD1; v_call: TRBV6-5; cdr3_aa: CASRRTGGSNEKLFF; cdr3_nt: TGTGCCAGCCGGAGGACAGGGGGATCTAATGAAAAACTGTTTTTT
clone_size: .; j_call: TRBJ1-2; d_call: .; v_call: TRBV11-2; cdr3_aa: CASSPGWQGGGSYTF; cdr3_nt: TGTGCCAGCAGCCCGGGCTGGCAGGGCGGTGGGAGCTACACCTTC
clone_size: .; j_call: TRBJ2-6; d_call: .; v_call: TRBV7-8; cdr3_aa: CASSLGAPGANVLTF; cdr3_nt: TGTGCCAGCAGCTTAGGAGCGCCGGGGGCCAACGTCCTGACTTTC
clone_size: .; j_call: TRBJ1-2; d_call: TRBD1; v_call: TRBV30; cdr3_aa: CAWNPDRGSWDYTF; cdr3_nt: TGTGCCTGGAACCCCGACAGGGGGTCGTGGGACTACACCTTC
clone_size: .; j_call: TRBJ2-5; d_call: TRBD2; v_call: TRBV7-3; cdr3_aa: CASSPGTRGETQYF; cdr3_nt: TGTGCCAGCAGCCCGGGGACTAGGGGAGAGACCCAGTACTTC
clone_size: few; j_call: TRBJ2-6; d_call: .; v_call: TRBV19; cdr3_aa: CASSRASGANVLTF; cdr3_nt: TGTGCCAGTAGTAGGGCTTCTGGGGCCAACGTCCTGACTTTC
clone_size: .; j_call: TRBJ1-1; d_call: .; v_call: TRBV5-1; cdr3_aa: CASSYGLNTEAFF; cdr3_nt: TGCGCCAGCAGCTATGGCTTGAACACTGAAGCTTTCTTT
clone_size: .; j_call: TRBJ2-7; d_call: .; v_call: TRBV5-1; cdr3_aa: CASSPSQRVTGMNEQYF; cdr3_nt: TGCGCCAGCAGCCCGTCCCAACGGGTAACGGGTATGAACGAGCAGTACTTC
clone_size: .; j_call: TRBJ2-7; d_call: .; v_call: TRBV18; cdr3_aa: CASSPTHRNRNEQYF; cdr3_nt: TGTGCCAGCTCACCAACCCACAGGAACCGGAACGAGCAGTACTTC
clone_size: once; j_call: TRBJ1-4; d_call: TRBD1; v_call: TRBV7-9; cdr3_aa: CASSLAFGTANEKLFF; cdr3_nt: TGTGCCAGCAGCTTAGCCTTCGGGACAGCTAATGAAAAACTGTTTTTT
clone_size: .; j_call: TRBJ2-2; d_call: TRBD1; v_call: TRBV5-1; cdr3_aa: CASRRTGGRAGELFF; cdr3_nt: TGCGCCAGCCGACGGACAGGGGGAAGAGCCGGGGAGCTGTTTTTT
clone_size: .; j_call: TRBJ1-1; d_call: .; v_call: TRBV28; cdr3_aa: CASSLPKGSIQAFF; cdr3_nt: TGTGCCAGCAGTTTGCCTAAGGGGTCGATACAGGCTTTCTTT
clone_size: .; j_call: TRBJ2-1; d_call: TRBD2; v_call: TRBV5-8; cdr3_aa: CATSLSTSDYNEQFF; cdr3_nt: TGTGCCACCAGCTTGTCGACTAGCGACTACAATGAGCAGTTCTTC
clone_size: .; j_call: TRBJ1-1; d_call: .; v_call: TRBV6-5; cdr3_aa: CASSSGLNTEAFF; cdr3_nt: TGTGCCAGCAGTAGCGGACTGAACACTGAAGCTTTCTTT
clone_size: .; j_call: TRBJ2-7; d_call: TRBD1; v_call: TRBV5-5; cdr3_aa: CASSLPRTGGDEQYF; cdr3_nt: TGTGCCAGCAGCTTACCAAGGACAGGGGGCGACGAGCAGTACTTC
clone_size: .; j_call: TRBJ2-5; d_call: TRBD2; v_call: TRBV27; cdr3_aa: CASSPQLAGGPQYF; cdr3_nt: TGTGCCAGCAGTCCGCAACTAGCGGGGGGTCCCCAGTACTTC